This entry lists 15 T cell receptor beta chains sequenced from one sample in a study of blood T cell repertoires in COVID-19. Sequencing was performed with immunoSEQ multiplex PCR; in TCRdb, only in-frame clones are kept and a portion is missing. The sample contains roughly 230,000 clones, 82% of which appear only once. What was sequenced was peripheral blood. The receptors were gathered from a woman older than 75 with acute or convalescent COVID-19.

This sequence joins TRBV28 and TRBJ1-1; D is unclear. The length of the CDR3 is 12 residues. V shed 2 bases and J shed 4 bases, with 5 bases lying between them. Germline V gene data show CDR1 as MDHEN and CDR2 as SYDVKM. The CDR3 here is CASSLPRTEAFF. The CDR3 DNA reads TGTGCCAGCAGTTTACCCCGCACTGAAGCTTTCTTT. Complete variable domain (other parts from reference TRBV28 and TRBJ1-1): DVKVTQSSRYLVKRTGEKVFLECVQDMDHENMFWYRQDPGLGLRLIYFSYDVKMKEKGDIPEGYSVSREKKERFSLILESASTNQTSMYLCASSLPRTEAFFGQGTRLTVV.

The CDR3 nucleotides are TGCGCCAGCAGCGTCCTCCCTCAGGCGGGGAACATTCAGTACTTC. Protein sequence: CASSVLPQAGNIQYF. This chain connects TRBV5-1 to TRBJ2-4, with TRBD2 as a possible D gene (6 bases). The V end was cut by 4 bases, the J end by 7 bases, with 18 bases between. Germline V gives CDR1 SGHRS, CDR2 YFSETQ. This CDR3 region has 15 residues.

The rearrangement uses TRBV12-3 or TRBV12-4 and TRBJ2-7; possibly TRBD1 for D (5 bases). The V end lost 3 bases, the J end lost 3 bases, and 9 bases lay between the germline ends. The CDR3 sequence is 13 residues long. DNA for the CDR3: TGTGCCAGCAGTTTTGGGGCGAGCTACGAGCAGTACTTC. This sequence encodes CASSFGASYEQYF.

The genes are TRBV4-3 and TRBJ1-2; D is perhaps TRBD1 (5 bases). The germline V gene has CDR1 LGHNA and CDR2 YSLEER. V was shortened by 0 bases and J by 7 bases, with 6 bases between the two germline ends. The CDR3 has 12 amino acids. CDR3 residues: CASSQDQGGYTF. The CDR3 DNA reads as TGCGCCAGCAGCCAAGATCAGGGTGGCTACACCTTC.

V and J are TRBV7-9 and TRBJ2-2; a weak D match, TRBD1 (6 bases). Trimming took off 2 bases at V and 4 bases at J, with 17 bases between the two ends. In germline, CDR1 is SEHNR, CDR2 FQNEAQ (reference sequence). The CDR3 is made up of 17 amino acids. The CDR3 sequence: CASSLLGPGASTGELFF. Here the CDR3 DNA reads TGTGCCAGCAGCTTACTAGGGCCAGGGGCGAGCACCGGGGAGCTGTTTTTT. Based on the CDR3 plus reference TRBV7-9 and TRBJ2-2, the full variable domain is DTGVSQNPRHKITKRGQNVTFRCDPISEHNRLYWYRQTLGQGPEFLTYFQNEAQLEKSRLLSDRFSAERPKGSFSTLEIQRTEQGDSAMYLCASSLLGPGASTGELFFGEGSRLTVL.

The chain combines TRBV12-5 with TRBJ2-7; the D gene is possibly TRBD2 (6 bases). Between the trimmed V and J ends, which lost 8 bases and 3 bases, there was a span of 20 bases. The germline V gene encodes CDR1 LGHNT and CDR2 FRNRAP. The CDR3 runs to 15 residues. CDR3 sequence (DNA): TGTGCTAGTCTCAATGAACCGGGGGTTTACTACGAGCAGTACTTC. It is translated as CASLNEPGVYYEQYF.

This clone was recorded only once. The J gene is TRBJ1-2, the V gene TRBV18; 9 bases line up with TRBD1. Germline assignment: CDR1 KGHSH and CDR2 LQKENI. There are 16 residues in the CDR3. Trimming at V came to 1 base and at J to 1 base, leaving 4 bases not matched to a gene. CDR3 loop: CASSPRVDRGNYGYTF. Written as DNA, the CDR3 is TGTGCCAGCTCACCACGCGTGGACAGGGGTAACTATGGCTACACCTTC. The full variable domain, with the rest looked up from reference TRBV18 and TRBJ1-2, is NAGVMQNPRHLVRRRGQEARLRCSPMKGHSHVYWYRQLPEEGLKFMVYLQKENIIDESGMPKERFSAEFPKEGPSILRIQQVVRGDSAAYFCASSPRVDRGNYGYTFGSGTRLTVV.

The rearrangement joins TRBV19 to TRBJ1-2; perhaps TRBD1 as D (6 bases). This CDR3 is built from 15 residues. Germline V CDR1 and CDR2: LNHDA, SQIVND (reference sequence). V dropped 4 bases and J dropped 8 bases, with 20 bases sitting between them. The CDR3 loop is CASSTQGQSGGGYTF. DNA of the CDR3: TGTGCCAGTAGTACCCAAGGACAGTCGGGTGGCGGCTACACCTTC.

V gene TRBV18 combines with J gene TRBJ1-1, with D maybe TRBD1 (6 bases). The CDR3 covers 14 residues. CDR1 and CDR2 from the germline V gene are KGHSH and LQKENI. V gave up 3 bases and J gave up 5 bases, with 13 bases separating them. CDR3 sequence: CASSPSTGTTEAFF. The CDR3, as DNA: TGTGCCAGCTCACCCTCGACAGGAACGACTGAAGCTTTCTTT.

As concerns this clone: The junction departs from the called germline gene at one end, perhaps through a read error. The sample carries other DNA sequences with the same CDR3. The chain combines TRBV28 with TRBJ1-2; 7 nucleotides agree with TRBD1. Germline V CDR1 and CDR2: MDHEN, SYDVKM. The CDR3 length is 20 residues. CDR3 coding DNA: TGTGCCAGTAGTTTTTCTCTGGGACAGCCCGAATCTTACGCTTACTATGGCTACACCTTC. This encodes CASSFSLGQPESYAYYGYTF.

Written as DNA, the CDR3 is TGTGCCACCAGCAGGGACAGGCGTTCCTACGAGCAGTACTTC. Encoded protein: CATSRDRRSYEQYF. The gene calls are TRBV15 and TRBJ2-7, with 7 bases fitting TRBD1. The CDR3 covers 14 residues. Trimming removed 3 bases from V and 1 base from J; junction bases left unmatched: 3. Germline CDR1 and CDR2: LNHNV and YYDKDF (reference sequence).

The rearrangement joins TRBV9 to TRBJ2-1; 12 nucleotides match TRBD1. V was pared by 0 bases and J by 5 bases, with 6 bases of the junction left unmatched. Germline values: CDR1 SGDLS, CDR2 YYNGEE. The CDR3 loop spans 17 amino acids. DNA of the CDR3: TGTGCCAGCAGCGTAGCCGGGACAGGGGGCCTTGACAATGAGCAGTTCTTC. Amino acids: CASSVAGTGGLDNEQFF.

The V and J genes are TRBV5-4 and TRBJ1-4; 10 bases align to TRBD1. CDR3 length: 16 amino acids. The junction had 6 bases not matched to a gene; V was cut back by 0 bases and J by 7 bases. CDR1 and CDR2 (germline): SGHNT, YYREEE (reference sequence). The CDR3 reads CASSLGKTGGGEKLFF. In DNA, the CDR3 is TGTGCCAGCAGCTTGGGGAAGACAGGGGGCGGTGAAAAACTGTTTTTT.

This clone was found a few times. The chain joins TRBV7-2 to TRBJ2-4; 8 bases fit TRBD2. Trimming removed 5 bases from V and 7 bases from J; junction bases left unmatched: 4. Germline loops: CDR1 SGHTA, CDR2 FQGNSA. This CDR3 comprises 13 residues. This chain's CDR3 is CASSAAGVNIQYF. The DNA of the CDR3 is TGTGCCAGCAGCGCAGCGGGGGTTAACATTCAGTACTTC.

This clone was detected once. J is TRBJ2-7 and V is TRBV10-3, with a tentative D call TRBD2 (5 bases). Trimming cost V 5 bases and J 6 bases, with 11 bases left between them. Germline-derived CDR1 and CDR2 are ENHRY and SYGVKD. CDR3 size: 12 residues. The CDR3 reads CAISTGGVEQYF. CDR3 DNA: TGTGCCATCAGTACCGGAGGAGTCGAGCAGTACTTC.